The present entry profiles one T cell receptor (beta chain) with its context. The antigen remains unidentified. Trimming removed 1 base from V and 7 bases from J, with 11 bases in between. Germline V gives CDR1 LGHNA, CDR2 YNFKEQ. CDR3 size: 14 residues. Sequencing used immunoSEQ multiplex PCR; TCRdb keeps in-frame clones, though not all of them. The table shows some 110,000 clones, with 85% to 95% occurring only once. The data originate from a study of graft-versus-host responses after intestinal transplantation. Study overall: Transplant types were multivisceral, liver-intestinal, or isolated intestinal.

Study conclusions and caveats: Subjects displaying graft-donor T cell macrochimerism possessed elevated graft-versus-host to host-versus-graft clonal ratios inside allografts. GvH clones surfaced in recipient marrow, some emerging earlier in ileum or blood.

This receptor was identified in a human donor who was the organ donor for an intestinal transplant. This chain uses TRBV4-2 with TRBJ1-5; D remains unclear. Sequenced material: unstimulated CD4+ T cells sorted from spleen or lymph node cells, taken before transplant. CDR3 nucleotides: TGTGCCAGCAGCCAAGTTGGATTGAGACAGCCCCAGCATTTT. Amino acid sequence: CASSQVGLRQPQHF.